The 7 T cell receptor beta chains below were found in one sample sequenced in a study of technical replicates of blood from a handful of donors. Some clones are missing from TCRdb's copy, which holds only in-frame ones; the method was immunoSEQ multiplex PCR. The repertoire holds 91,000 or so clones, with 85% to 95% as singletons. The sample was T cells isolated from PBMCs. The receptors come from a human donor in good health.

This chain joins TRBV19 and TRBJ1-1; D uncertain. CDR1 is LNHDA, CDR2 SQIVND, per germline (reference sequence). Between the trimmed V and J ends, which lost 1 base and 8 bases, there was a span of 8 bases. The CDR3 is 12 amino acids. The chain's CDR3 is CASSIGAGEAFF. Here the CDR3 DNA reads TGTGCCAGTAGTATAGGGGCAGGCGAAGCTTTCTTT.

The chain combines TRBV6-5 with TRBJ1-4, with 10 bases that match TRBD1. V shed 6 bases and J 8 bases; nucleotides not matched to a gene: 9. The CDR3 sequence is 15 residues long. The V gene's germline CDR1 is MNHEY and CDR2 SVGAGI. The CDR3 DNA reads TGTGCCAGCAGGAGGCCGGGACAGGGGTACGAAAAACTGTTTTTT. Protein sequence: CASRRPGQGYEKLFF.

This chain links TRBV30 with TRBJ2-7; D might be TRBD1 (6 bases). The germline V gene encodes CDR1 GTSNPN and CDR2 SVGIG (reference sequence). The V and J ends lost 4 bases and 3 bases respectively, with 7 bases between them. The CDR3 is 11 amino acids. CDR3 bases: TGTGCCTGGACACAGGGCTACGAGCAGTACTTC. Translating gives CAWTQGYEQYF.

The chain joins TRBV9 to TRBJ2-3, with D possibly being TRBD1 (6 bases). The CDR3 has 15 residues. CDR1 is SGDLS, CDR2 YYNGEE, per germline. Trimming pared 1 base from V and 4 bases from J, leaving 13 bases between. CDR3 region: CASSVYETGSDTQYF. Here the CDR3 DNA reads TGTGCCAGCAGCGTATATGAGACAGGTTCAGATACGCAGTATTTT. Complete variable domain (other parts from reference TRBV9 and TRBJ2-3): DSGVTQTPKHLITATGQRVTLRCSPRSGDLSVYWYQQSLDQGLQFLIQYYNGEERAKGNILERFSAQQFPDLHSELNLSSLELGDSALYFCASSVYETGSDTQYFGPGTRLTVL.

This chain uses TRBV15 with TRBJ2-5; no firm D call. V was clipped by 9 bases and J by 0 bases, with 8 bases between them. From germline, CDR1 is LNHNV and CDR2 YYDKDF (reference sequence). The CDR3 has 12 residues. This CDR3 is CATLTDQETQYF. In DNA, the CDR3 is TGTGCCACTTTGACTGACCAAGAGACCCAGTACTTC. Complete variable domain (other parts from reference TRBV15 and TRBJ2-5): DAMVIQNPRYQVTQFGKPVTLSCSQTLNHNVMYWYQQKSSQAPKLLFHYYDKDFNNEADTPDNFQSRRPNTSFCFLDIRSPGLGDTAMYLCATLTDQETQYFGPGTRLLVL.

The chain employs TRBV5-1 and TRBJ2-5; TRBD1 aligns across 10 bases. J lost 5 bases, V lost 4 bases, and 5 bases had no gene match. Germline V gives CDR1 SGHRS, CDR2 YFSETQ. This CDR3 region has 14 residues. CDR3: CASSRGQGGETQYF. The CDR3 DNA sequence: TGCGCCAGCAGCCGAGGACAGGGGGGGGAGACCCAGTACTTC.

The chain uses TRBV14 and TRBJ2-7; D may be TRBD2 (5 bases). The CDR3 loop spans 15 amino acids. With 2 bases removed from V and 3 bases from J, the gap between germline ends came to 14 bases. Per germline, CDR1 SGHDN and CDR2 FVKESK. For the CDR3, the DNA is TGTGCCAGCAGCCAACCCCCGGTGCGGGTCTACGAGCAGTACTTC. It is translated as CASSQPPVRVYEQYF.